A selection of T cell receptor beta chains follows, all from one sample in a study of CD8 T cells in Susac syndrome. In TCRdb, the immunoSEQ multiplex PCR reads were re-called with MiXCR into one record per CDR3 protein. Of 250,000 to 300,000 distinct CDR3 sequences in the sample, around 89% were seen once. The material sequenced was CD8+ T cells from PBMCs. The receptors were gathered from a human donor with multiple sclerosis. CDR3s include the opening cysteine and the closing phenylalanine or tryptophan. Each record gives: V gene, J gene, clone size, D gene, CDR3 DNA, CDR3 protein. D genes are given only for firm matches. Size tells how often a clone was seen (once, few, many) or the class of an expanded clone, and some rows leave it out.

v_call: TRBV20-1
j_call: TRBJ1-5
clone_size: -
d_call: -
cdr3_nt: TGCAGTGCTGGATCCGGGGGGACCCAGCATTTT
cdr3_aa: CSAGSGGTQHF

v_call: TRBV4-1
j_call: TRBJ2-3
clone_size: -
d_call: TRBD2
cdr3_nt: TGCGCCAGCAGCCCCGGACTAGCGGGGGGCCCCGATTCAGATACGCAGTATTTT
cdr3_aa: CASSPGLAGGPDSDTQYF

v_call: TRBV20-1
j_call: TRBJ1-1
clone_size: -
d_call: -
cdr3_nt: TGCAGTGCTAGTCACACTGAAGCTTTCTTT
cdr3_aa: CSASHTEAFF

v_call: TRBV9
j_call: TRBJ2-5
clone_size: -
d_call: TRBD2
cdr3_nt: TGTGCCAGCAGCGACAGACTAGCGGAGGAGACCCAGTACTTC
cdr3_aa: CASSDRLAEETQYF

v_call: TRBV12-3/TRBV12-4
j_call: TRBJ2-7
clone_size: -
d_call: -
cdr3_nt: TGTGCCAGCAGTTTAGCGGGAATTACCTACGAGCAGTACTTC
cdr3_aa: CASSLAGITYEQYF

v_call: TRBV6-5
j_call: TRBJ2-2
clone_size: -
d_call: TRBD2
cdr3_nt: TGTGCCAGCAGTTACTCGACGGACCGGGAGGCCGGGGAGCTGTTTTTT
cdr3_aa: CASSYSTDREAGELFF

v_call: TRBV6-2/TRBV6-3
j_call: TRBJ2-1
clone_size: -
d_call: -
cdr3_nt: TGTGCCAGCAGTTACACTCTGGACCCCTCACTGTTCTTC
cdr3_aa: CASSYTLDPSLFF

v_call: TRBV11-1
j_call: TRBJ1-1
clone_size: -
d_call: -
cdr3_nt: TGTGCCAGCAGCTTCTGGCGGACCACTGAAGCTTTCTTT
cdr3_aa: CASSFWRTTEAFF

v_call: TRBV2
j_call: TRBJ2-1
clone_size: -
d_call: -
cdr3_nt: TGTGCCAGTTTATTGGGACCGATCAGCTCCTACAATGAGCAGTTCTTC
cdr3_aa: CASLLGPISSYNEQFF

v_call: TRBV5-6
j_call: TRBJ2-7
clone_size: -
d_call: -
cdr3_nt: TGTGCCAGCAGCATCCGACTGGCAGTCTACGAGCAGTACTTC
cdr3_aa: CASSIRLAVYEQYF

v_call: TRBV3-1
j_call: TRBJ2-1
clone_size: -
d_call: -
cdr3_nt: TGTGCCAGCAGCCAAGTCGGTAGCGGTAAGGAGTATGAGCAGTTCTTC
cdr3_aa: CASSQVGSGKEYEQFF

v_call: TRBV27
j_call: TRBJ2-7
clone_size: -
d_call: -
cdr3_nt: TGTGCCAGCAGTTACATGTCACCGGAGGGGGCCTACGAGCAGTACTTC
cdr3_aa: CASSYMSPEGAYEQYF

v_call: TRBV20-1
j_call: TRBJ2-5
clone_size: -
d_call: -
cdr3_nt: TGCAGTGCTAAAGAAGGGGTAGAGACCCAGTACTTC
cdr3_aa: CSAKEGVETQYF

v_call: TRBV28
j_call: TRBJ2-7
clone_size: -
d_call: -
cdr3_nt: TGTGCCAGCAGTGTATCTTTCTACGAGCAGTACTTC
cdr3_aa: CASSVSFYEQYF

v_call: TRBV6-2/TRBV6-3
j_call: TRBJ2-5
clone_size: -
d_call: -
cdr3_nt: TGTGCCAGCAGCATATCCTCCGGGGTGACCCAGTACTTC
cdr3_aa: CASSISSGVTQYF

v_call: TRBV25-1
j_call: TRBJ1-1
clone_size: -
d_call: -
cdr3_nt: TGTGCCAGCAGTGAAGGAATGTTTCGGGCAGGGGAAGCTTTCTTT
cdr3_aa: CASSEGMFRAGEAFF

v_call: TRBV5-4
j_call: TRBJ2-7
clone_size: -
d_call: TRBD1
cdr3_nt: TGTGCCAGCAGCTCACTGGACAGGGATCAGGAGCAGTACTTC
cdr3_aa: CASSSLDRDQEQYF

v_call: TRBV15
j_call: TRBJ1-5
clone_size: -
d_call: -
cdr3_nt: TGTGCCACCAGCAGAGAATACGGACAGCTCGATCAGCCCCAGCATTTT
cdr3_aa: CATSREYGQLDQPQHF

v_call: TRBV27
j_call: TRBJ2-1
clone_size: -
d_call: -
cdr3_nt: TGTGCCAGCAGTTTGTCCGGCAGTGAGCAGTTCTTC
cdr3_aa: CASSLSGSEQFF

v_call: TRBV3-1
j_call: TRBJ2-2
clone_size: -
d_call: -
cdr3_nt: TGTGCCAGCAGCCCACCAGGGGCCGGGGAGCTGTTTTTT
cdr3_aa: CASSPPGAGELFF

v_call: TRBV15
j_call: TRBJ2-1
clone_size: -
d_call: -
cdr3_nt: TGTGCCACCAGCAGAGGGAGGGAAGGCGTGGATGAGCAGTTCTTC
cdr3_aa: CATSRGREGVDEQFF

v_call: TRBV3-1
j_call: TRBJ2-1
clone_size: -
d_call: TRBD2
cdr3_nt: TGTGCCAGCAGCCAGTCTGTAGCGGGAGGGATAGGTGAGCAGTTCTTC
cdr3_aa: CASSQSVAGGIGEQFF

v_call: TRBV27
j_call: TRBJ2-7
clone_size: few
d_call: -
cdr3_nt: TGTGCCAGCAGCCCCGGGATATCCCTCTACGAGCAGTACTTC
cdr3_aa: CASSPGISLYEQYF

v_call: TRBV11-2
j_call: TRBJ2-3
clone_size: -
d_call: TRBD1
cdr3_nt: TGTGCCAGCAGCACCCTGACAGGGGGCACAGATACGCAGTATTTT
cdr3_aa: CASSTLTGGTDTQYF

v_call: TRBV4-2
j_call: TRBJ2-3
clone_size: few
d_call: TRBD2
cdr3_nt: TGTGCCAGCAGCCCTCAGTTAGCGGGGGGCACAGATACGCAGTATTTT
cdr3_aa: CASSPQLAGGTDTQYF

v_call: TRBV2
j_call: TRBJ2-7
clone_size: few
d_call: TRBD1
cdr3_nt: TGTGCCAGCAGTGTCCCGGGACAGGGAAGCTACGAGCAGTACTTC
cdr3_aa: CASSVPGQGSYEQYF

v_call: TRBV12-3/TRBV12-4
j_call: TRBJ2-7
clone_size: -
d_call: TRBD2
cdr3_nt: TGTGCCAGCAGCCCAGGGACTAGCGGGAGGTACTACGAGCAGTACTTC
cdr3_aa: CASSPGTSGRYYEQYF

v_call: TRBV29-1
j_call: TRBJ1-2
clone_size: -
d_call: -
cdr3_nt: TGCAGCGCTGACCCGGGACCTAAGAGTGGTACTAACTATGGCTACACCTTC
cdr3_aa: CSADPGPKSGTNYGYTF

v_call: TRBV9
j_call: TRBJ2-7
clone_size: -
d_call: -
cdr3_nt: TGTGCCAGCAGCGTAAGTGGGCAAGGGGAGCAGTACTTC
cdr3_aa: CASSVSGQGEQYF

v_call: TRBV7-2
j_call: TRBJ2-5
clone_size: -
d_call: -
cdr3_nt: TGTGCCAGCAGCTTAGAGGGGGAGGGATTGACAGAGACCCAGTACTTC
cdr3_aa: CASSLEGEGLTETQYF

v_call: TRBV4-3
j_call: TRBJ2-1
clone_size: -
d_call: TRBD1
cdr3_nt: TGCGCCAGCAGCCAAGACCCCGGGACAGTCTACAATGAGCAGTTCTTC
cdr3_aa: CASSQDPGTVYNEQFF

v_call: TRBV6-2/TRBV6-3
j_call: TRBJ2-7
clone_size: -
d_call: -
cdr3_nt: TGTGCCAGCAGTAGGGGGTACGCAGACTCCTACGAGCAGTACTTC
cdr3_aa: CASSRGYADSYEQYF

v_call: TRBV7-2
j_call: TRBJ2-4
clone_size: -
d_call: -
cdr3_nt: TGTGCCAGCAGCTTAGAGGGCGGGGTAGTGATAGACATTCAGTACTTC
cdr3_aa: CASSLEGGVVIDIQYF

v_call: TRBV13
j_call: TRBJ2-7
clone_size: -
d_call: -
cdr3_nt: TGTGCCAGCAGCTTAGTCAGGGGCAGCCACGAGCAGTACTTC
cdr3_aa: CASSLVRGSHEQYF

v_call: TRBV29-1
j_call: TRBJ2-7
clone_size: -
d_call: -
cdr3_nt: TGCAGCGTTGGGAGGGGCCAGGGACCCTACGAGCAGTACTTC
cdr3_aa: CSVGRGQGPYEQYF

v_call: TRBV29-1
j_call: TRBJ1-2
clone_size: -
d_call: TRBD1
cdr3_nt: TGCAGCGTGGACACCGGGACAGGGTGGGGCTACACCTTC
cdr3_aa: CSVDTGTGWGYTF

v_call: TRBV28
j_call: TRBJ2-3
clone_size: -
d_call: -
cdr3_nt: TGTGCCAGCAGCCCACGACAAGGGCGGAGCACAGATACGCAGTATTTT
cdr3_aa: CASSPRQGRSTDTQYF

v_call: TRBV30
j_call: TRBJ1-2
clone_size: -
d_call: -
cdr3_nt: TGTGCCTCCTCGTCGGGCCTCGATGCTACCTTC
cdr3_aa: CASSSGLDATF

v_call: TRBV9
j_call: TRBJ2-1
clone_size: -
d_call: -
cdr3_nt: TGTGCCAGCAGCGGCGGGCAGGGGCCGATCAATGAGCAGTTCTTC
cdr3_aa: CASSGGQGPINEQFF

v_call: TRBV12-3/TRBV12-4
j_call: TRBJ1-2
clone_size: once
d_call: -
cdr3_nt: TGTGCCAGCGGAACAGGAGGGTTGGGTTCCACCTTC
cdr3_aa: CASGTGGLGSTF

v_call: TRBV7-2
j_call: TRBJ2-7
clone_size: few
d_call: -
cdr3_nt: TGTGCCAGCAGCTTAGCTATTGGCGAGCAGTACTTC
cdr3_aa: CASSLAIGEQYF